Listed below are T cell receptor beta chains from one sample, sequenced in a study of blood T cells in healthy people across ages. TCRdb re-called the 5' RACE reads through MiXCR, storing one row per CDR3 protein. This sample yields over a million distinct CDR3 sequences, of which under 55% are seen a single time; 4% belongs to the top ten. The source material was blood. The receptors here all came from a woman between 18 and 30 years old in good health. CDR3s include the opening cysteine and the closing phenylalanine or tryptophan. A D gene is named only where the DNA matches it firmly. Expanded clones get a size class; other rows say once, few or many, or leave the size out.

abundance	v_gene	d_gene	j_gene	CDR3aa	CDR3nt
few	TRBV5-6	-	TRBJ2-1	CASSLAWASTEQFF	TGTGCCAGCAGCTTGGCGTGGGCCTCCACTGAGCAGTTCTTC
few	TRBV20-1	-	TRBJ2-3	CSALRRDTQYF	TGCAGTGCTTTGAGGCGAGATACGCAGTATTTT
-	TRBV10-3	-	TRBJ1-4	CAIRRVEGELFF	TGTGCCATCCGGAGGGTGGAAGGGGAACTGTTTTTT
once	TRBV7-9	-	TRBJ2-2	CASSFAGLGANTGELFF	TGTGCCAGCAGCTTTGCCGGACTGGGCGCGAACACCGGGGAGCTGTTTTTT
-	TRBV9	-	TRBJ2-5	CASSETATSLQYF	TGTGCCAGCAGCGAGACGGCGACGTCCCTGCAGTACTTC
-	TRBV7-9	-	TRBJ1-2	CASGDGDKRNYGYTF	TGTGCCAGCGGGGACGGGGACAAGAGGAACTATGGCTACACCTTC
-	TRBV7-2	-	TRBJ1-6	CASNWDAHSSYNSPLHF	TGTGCCAGCAACTGGGACGCTCACAGCTCCTATAATTCACCCCTCCACTTT
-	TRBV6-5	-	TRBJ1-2	CASSVGGAHRGYTF	TGTGCCAGCAGTGTCGGGGGGGCGCATCGTGGCTACACCTTC
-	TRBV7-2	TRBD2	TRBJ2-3	CASSLARGGEYTQYF	TGTGCCAGCAGCTTAGCACGGGGGGGTGAATATACGCAGTATTTT
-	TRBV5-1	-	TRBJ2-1	CASSLGREMEHEQFF	TGCGCCAGCAGCTTGGGTCGGGAGATGGAACACGAGCAGTTCTTC
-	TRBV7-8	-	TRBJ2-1	CASSFGGEEQFF	TGTGCCAGCAGCTTTGGCGGGGAGGAGCAGTTCTTC
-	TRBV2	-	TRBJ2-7	CASSEGAYAYEQYF	TGTGCCAGCAGTGAAGGAGCGTACGCCTACGAGCAGTACTTC
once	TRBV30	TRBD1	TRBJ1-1	CAWKGGLMNTEAFF	TGTGCCTGGAAAGGGGGCCTGATGAACACTGAAGCTTTCTTT
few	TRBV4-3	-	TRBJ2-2	CASSQDQGFSAGELFF	TGCGCCAGCAGCCAAGATCAAGGGTTCTCTGCCGGGGAGCTGTTTTTT
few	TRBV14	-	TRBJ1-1	CASSHLRGRVNTEAFF	TGTGCCAGCAGCCACTTGAGGGGAAGAGTGAACACTGAAGCTTTCTTT
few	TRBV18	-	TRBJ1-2	CASSPTETNYGYTF	TGTGCCAGCTCACCGACAGAGACTAACTATGGCTACACCTTC
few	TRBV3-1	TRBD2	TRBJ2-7	CASSQGGNGGISGVRRHEQYF	TGTGCCAGCAGCCAAGGTGGAAATGGAGGAATTAGCGGGGTCCGGAGGCACGAGCAGTACTTC
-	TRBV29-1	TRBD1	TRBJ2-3	CSVEAQGAIDTQYF	TGCAGCGTTGAAGCACAGGGGGCGATAGATACGCAGTATTTT
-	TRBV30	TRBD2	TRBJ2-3	CAWSSNSGGSYTQYF	TGTGCCTGGAGTAGTAATAGCGGGGGGTCGTATACGCAGTATTTT
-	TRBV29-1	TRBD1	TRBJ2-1	CSVHPGGLNEQFF	TGCAGCGTTCACCCAGGGGGCCTCAATGAGCAGTTCTTC
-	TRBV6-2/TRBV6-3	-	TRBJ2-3	CASSYSLDTQYF	TGTGCCAGCAGTTACTCCCTGGATACGCAGTATTTT
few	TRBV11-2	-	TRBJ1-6	CASSSVGRPSTPLHF	TGTGCCAGCAGTTCAGTGGGCAGGCCTTCGACTCCCCTCCACTTT
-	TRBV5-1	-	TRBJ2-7	CASSRDNLSLYEQYF	TGCGCCAGCAGCCGGGACAACCTTAGTTTGTACGAGCAGTACTTC
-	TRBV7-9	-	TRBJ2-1	CASSPLGQRAYNEQFF	TGTGCCAGCAGCCCTCTCGGGCAACGGGCCTACAATGAGCAGTTCTTC
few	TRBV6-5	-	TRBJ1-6	CASSDGPGRYNSPLHF	TGTGCCAGCAGCGACGGCCCCGGCCGGTATAATTCACCCCTCCACTTT
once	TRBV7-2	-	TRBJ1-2	CASSFEGYTF	TGTGCCAGCAGCTTTGAGGGCTACACCTTC
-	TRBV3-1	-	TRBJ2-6	CASNGPADGANILTF	TGTGCCAGCAATGGACCCGCGGATGGGGCCAACATCCTGACTTTC
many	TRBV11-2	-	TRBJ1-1	CASSSGGSGRNTEAFF	TGTGCCAGCAGCTCGGGTGGGTCCGGTCGGAACACTGAAGCTTTCTTT
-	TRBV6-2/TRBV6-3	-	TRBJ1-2	CASSEWIGYGYTF	TGTGCCAGCAGCGAATGGATTGGCTATGGCTACACCTTC
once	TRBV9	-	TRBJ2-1	CASSVEGYDEQFF	TGTGCCAGCAGCGTAGAAGGGTATGATGAGCAGTTCTTC
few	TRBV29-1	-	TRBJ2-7	CSVCHGADYEQYF	TGCAGCGTTTGCCATGGGGCAGACTACGAGCAGTACTTC
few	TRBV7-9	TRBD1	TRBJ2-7	CASSFPDRGFEQYF	TGTGCCAGCAGCTTCCCCGACAGGGGGTTTGAGCAGTACTTC
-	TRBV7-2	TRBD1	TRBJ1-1	CASSRTGRTAEAFF	TGTGCCAGCAGCAGGACAGGGAGGACGGCTGAAGCTTTCTTT
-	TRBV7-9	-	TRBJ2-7	CASSRGQQYEQYF	TGTGCCAGCAGCAGAGGACAGCAGTACGAGCAGTACTTC
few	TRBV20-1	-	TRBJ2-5	CSASKQGVWETQYF	TGCAGTGCTAGTAAACAGGGTGTGTGGGAGACCCAGTACTTC
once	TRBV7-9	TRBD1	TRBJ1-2	CASSGWDRVIYGYTF	TGTGCCAGCAGCGGCTGGGACAGAGTAATTTATGGCTACACCTTC
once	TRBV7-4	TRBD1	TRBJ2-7	CASSLVGQGSCEQYF	TGTGCCAGCAGCTTGGTTGGACAGGGTTCTTGCGAGCAGTACTTC
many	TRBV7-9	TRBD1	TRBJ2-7	CASSSRTGSYEQYF	TGTGCCAGCAGCTCAAGGACAGGGTCCTACGAGCAGTACTTC
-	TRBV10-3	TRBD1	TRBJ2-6	CATWDPETGEVSGANVLTF	TGTGCCACATGGGACCCCGAGACAGGGGAGGTATCTGGGGCCAACGTCCTGACTTTC
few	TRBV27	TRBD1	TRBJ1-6	CASSSQGANSPLHF	TGTGCCAGCAGTTCACAGGGGGCCAATTCACCCCTCCACTTT